This paragraph covers one T cell receptor beta chain sequence. The specificity of this receptor is unknown. No clone much larger than this one lies a single base away; base qualities are absent. This sample stems from a study of beta chain features in type 1 diabetes (dated 2018 in TCRdb). Turning to the overall study: Mean age, gender distribution, total cell number and subset yield were not different between patients and healthy donors. In the study, TCRB repertoires of sorted circulating CD4+ T cell subsets from recently diagnosed type 1 diabetes patients were compared with those of matched healthy donors. A total of some 100,000,000 sorted cells were examined across all samples, and the number of cells per subset was strongly correlated with RNA yield. Naive and central memory subsets were obtained from all 30 or so donors, but regulatory and stem cell-like memory subsets were isolated from only 8 patients and roughly 8 healthy donors.

A single peripheral blood draw of approximately 110 mL on average was collected from each donor into heparinised tubes. A BD FACSAria II and a panel including CD45RO, CCR7, CD25, CD127, CD95 and CD27 were used to sort naive, central memory, regulatory and stem cell-like memory CD4+ T cells. A purity above 98% was achieved for all sorted populations. PBMCs were separated immediately by Lymphoprep density gradient centrifugation and were stained directly, without being cultured. To minimize batch effects, samples were stained and sorted in pairs, one healthy donor with one patient per experiment. The entire isolated RNA was reverse transcribed using the High Capacity cDNA Reverse Transcription Kit, and thus expressed TCRB transcripts were sequenced. Naive, central memory and regulatory T cell samples underwent deep immunoSEQ sequencing, averaging roughly 3.3 million total reads per sample. Sorted cells were lysed in RLT buffer, and RNA was extracted using DNase-treated RNeasy Micro or Mini kits according to cell number. Each cell subset was processed on its own to prevent cross-contamination, while patient and healthy donor samples were processed together. TCRB sequences were amplified from cDNA with the immunoSEQ multiplex PCR, producing 87-bp fragments spanning the CDR3 region. Sequencing of the amplicons was performed on the Illumina HiSeq platform. The paper's processing steps were these. Synthetic template baselines were used to correct PCR bias computationally, reads within Hamming distance 2 were collapsed, and singletons that could not be merged were discarded. Reads were aligned to IMGT to assign V, D and J genes, CDR3 length, and insertions or deletions at six rearrangement sites. Within each subset, clonotype counts were normalized to sorted cell number, after which true diversity and Gini coefficients were computed with the tcR R package. The overlap coefficient, calculated on TCRB nucleotide sequences, was used to quantify repertoire sharing. As a proxy for the pre-selection repertoire, out-of-frame TCRB sequences from naive cells were analyzed. TCRdb's version of the immuneACCESS table is confined to in-frame rearrangements and falls short of the full clone set. An unresolved V gene accounts for under half of the shortfall where checked; the remainder is of unknown origin. That table gives V, J and clone size, and the DNA gave D and trimming. In this sample the table shows roughly 290,000 clones, about 15% of which occur a single time. More than 0.015% of the sample is in the top ten clones.

The paper as a whole reports these results and caveats: Only small numbers of individuals were included in the HLA sub-analyses, which left unresolved whether HLA type had any influence on TCRB rearrangement. Patients with type 1 diabetes made fewer insertions and deleted more nucleotides at VDJ recombination sites, implying thymic rearrangement abnormalities. The naive, central memory and regulatory TCRB repertoires appeared to resemble one another more closely among patients than among healthy donors. Type 1 diabetes patients showed a moderate but significant shortening of TCRB CDR3 length in all four CD4+ subsets. Because cDNA was sequenced instead of genomic DNA, activated cells with high expression could be over-represented, although the groups did not differ in activation or CD3 levels. PCR might favor shorter templates, but patient and control samples were amplified and corrected together, so any skew would affect both groups equally.

From its cysteine to its phenylalanine, the CDR3 spans 14 amino acids. The only DNA kept is the CDR3, 42 bases in frame from the first base. Trimming costs V 1 base and J 2 bases, and their ends lie 8 bases apart. The germline V gene specifies KGHSH as CDR1 and LQKENI as CDR2. The source material was naive CD4+ T cells from blood. What the cell subset or site label conveys for this sample: true naive CD4+ T cells. This sequence originates from a man between 18 and 35 years old with type 1 diabetes. The rearrangement combines TRBV18 with TRBJ1-1; the D gene assignment is ambiguous. The CDR3 sequence is CASSPLYSNTEAFF. The DNA reads TGTGCCAGCTCACCACTCTACAGTAACACTGAAGCTTTCTTT.